Included here is one T cell receptor (beta chain) sequence, with context. The antigen remains unidentified. Other DNA sequences in the same sample also yield this CDR3. These data come from a study of shared clonotypes between healthy human individuals. On the study more broadly: The cohort had a couple of women and a few men, ages 18 to 49. Researchers assigned three CD4 naive, three CD4 memory, two CD8 naive and one CD8 memory plate to each donor. General study results and limits: Across subsets, estimated richness was generally greater for naive than for memory populations.

For sorted subsets, about 190 ng DNA per replicate equaled 30,000 or so T cell genomes. Method: immunoSEQ multiplex PCR; TCRdb's copy keeps in-frame clones and lacks some. Here the sample spans about 2 million clones, approximately 95% being singletons. Deletions cut 2 bases from V and 4 bases from J, with 6 bases between. The length of the CDR3 is 12 residues. The germline V gene has CDR1 SEHNR and CDR2 FQNEAQ (reference sequence). Positively selected for CCR7, the CD45RO-negative cells used as naive CD8 cells excluded terminally differentiated effector memory CD45RA+ cells. The receptor was derived from a young man in good health. The specimen was naive CD8+ T cells sorted from blood. The V gene is TRBV7-9, the J gene TRBJ2-7; TRBD1 is a possible D gene (5 bases). The CDR3 here is CASSLSGYEQYF. CDR3 nucleotide sequence: TGTGCCAGCAGCTTATCAGGGTACGAGCAGTACTTC.